The 4 T cell receptor beta chains below come from one sample, sequenced in a study of PD-1 blockade in classical Hodgkin lymphoma. Produced via immunoSEQ multiplex PCR; TCRdb's table is partial and in-frame only. The data contain about 150,000 clones, less than 80% of them singletons. Every patient relapsed after autologous stem cell transplantation, and brentuximab vedotin exposure varied. The source was peripheral blood mononuclear cells (PBMCs), collected before the second cycle of nivolumab. The receptors originated from a human donor with classical Hodgkin lymphoma.

The CDR3 DNA is TGCAGCGTTGAACGGGGTCATACGCAGTATTTT. This translates into CSVERGHTQYF. V gene TRBV29-1 combines with J gene TRBJ2-3; a possible D gene is TRBD2 (5 bases). Trimming shortened V by 2 bases and J by 7 bases, and 7 bases separated the two germline ends. The CDR3 is 11 residues long. Germline assignment: CDR1 SQVTM and CDR2 ANQGSEA.

The V call is TRBV7-3, the J call TRBJ2-7; D gene ambiguous. CDR3 length: 14 residues. Trimming pared 2 bases from V and 0 bases from J, leaving 8 bases between. Looked up from germline, CDR1 is SGHTA and CDR2 is FQGTGA. The CDR3 here is CASSLYGSSYEQYF. The CDR3 region has the DNA TGTGCCAGCAGCTTATACGGTAGCTCCTACGAGCAGTACTTC.

J is TRBJ2-5 and V is TRBV4-2; 9 bases fit TRBD1. The V and J ends lost 1 base and 5 bases, in that order; junction bases with no gene match: 8. Germline V gene lookup returns CDR1 LGHNA and CDR2 YNFKEQ. CDR3 length: 16 amino acids. CDR3 in DNA: TGTGCCAGCAGCCAAGGACCGGGACAGGGTACGGAGACCCAGTACTTC. Translation gives CASSQGPGQGTETQYF.

There are a few counts of this clone. The chain joins TRBV5-1 to TRBJ1-2; 9 bases match TRBD1. Germline V gene data show CDR1 as SGHRS and CDR2 as YFSETQ. The CDR3 is made up of 15 amino acids. With 3 bases clipped from V and 2 bases from J, the junction kept 5 bases outside the gene matches. CDR3 amino acids: CASSYDRGFNYGYTF. In DNA form, the CDR3 reads TGCGCCAGCAGCTACGACAGGGGGTTCAACTATGGCTACACCTTC.